Described below is a single T cell receptor beta chain sequence and its context. Its cognate antigen is unknown. The data were produced by immunoSEQ multiplex PCR, yet TCRdb's version contains in-frame clones alone and is incomplete. The sample records about 85,000 clones, over 90% being singletons. This entry is derived from a study of PD-1 blockade in classical Hodgkin lymphoma. Findings of the study overall: The authors have not defined what causes the repertoire differences, possibly disease activity or prior therapy. As was reported, newly diagnosed patients showed lower baseline TCR diversity than healthy donors did.

Every patient relapsed after autologous stem cell transplantation, and brentuximab vedotin exposure varied. V was clipped by 2 bases and J by 4 bases, with 13 bases between them. The CDR3 has 15 amino acids. Per germline, CDR1 SGHDN and CDR2 FVKESK. The source material was peripheral blood mononuclear cells (PBMCs), sampled before the second cycle of nivolumab. This clonotype was sampled from a human donor with classical Hodgkin lymphoma. This chain links TRBV14 with TRBJ2-3; D remains unclear. The CDR3 sequence is CASSQLLQRADTQYF. Here the CDR3 DNA reads TGTGCCAGCAGCCAACTTTTACAAAGGGCAGATACGCAGTATTTT. The full variable domain, completed using reference TRBV14 and TRBJ2-3, is EAGVTQFPSHSVIEKGQTVTLRCDPISGHDNLYWYRRVMGKEIKFLLHFVKESKQDESGMPNNRFLAERTGGTYSTLKVQPAELEDSGVYFCASSQLLQRADTQYFGPGTRLTVL.